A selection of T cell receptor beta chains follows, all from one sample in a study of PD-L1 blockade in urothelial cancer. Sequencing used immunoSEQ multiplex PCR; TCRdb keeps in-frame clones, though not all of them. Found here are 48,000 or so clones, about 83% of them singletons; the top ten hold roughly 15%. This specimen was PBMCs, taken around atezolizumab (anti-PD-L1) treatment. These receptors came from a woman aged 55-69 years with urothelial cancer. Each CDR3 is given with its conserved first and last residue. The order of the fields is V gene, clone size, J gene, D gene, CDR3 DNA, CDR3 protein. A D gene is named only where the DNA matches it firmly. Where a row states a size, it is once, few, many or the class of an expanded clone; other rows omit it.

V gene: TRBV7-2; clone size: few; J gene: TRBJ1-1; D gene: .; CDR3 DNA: TGTGCCAGCAGCTTAGAGTCCGGTCTCACTGAAGCTTTCTTT; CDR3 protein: CASSLESGLTEAFF
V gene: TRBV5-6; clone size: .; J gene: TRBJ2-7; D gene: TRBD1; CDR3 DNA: TGTGCCAGCAGCTTGGTGGCAGGGGGTCGCGAGCAGTACTTC; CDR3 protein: CASSLVAGGREQYF
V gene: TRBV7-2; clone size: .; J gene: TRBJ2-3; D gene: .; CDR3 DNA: TGTGCCAGCACCTCATTTGGGAGAGATACGCAGTATTTT; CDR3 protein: CASTSFGRDTQYF
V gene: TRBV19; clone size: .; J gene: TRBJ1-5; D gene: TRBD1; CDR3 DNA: TGTGCCAGTAGTATAGAACCACCGGGACAGGGGCGAAATCAGCCCCAGCATTTT; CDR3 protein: CASSIEPPGQGRNQPQHF
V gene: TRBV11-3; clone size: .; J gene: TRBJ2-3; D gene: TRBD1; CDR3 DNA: TGTGCCAGCAGCCCCCGGGACAGCCCCACAGATACGCAGTATTTT; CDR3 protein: CASSPRDSPTDTQYF
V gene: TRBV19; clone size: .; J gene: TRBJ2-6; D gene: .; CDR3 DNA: TGTGCCAGTAGTATAGACCTCGGGGGATCAAGCTCTGGGGCCAACGTCCTGACTTTC; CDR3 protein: CASSIDLGGSSSGANVLTF
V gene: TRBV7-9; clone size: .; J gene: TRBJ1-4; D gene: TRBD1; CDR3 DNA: TGTGCCAGCAGCTTACAGGGGGCGGATGAAAAACTGTTTTTT; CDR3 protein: CASSLQGADEKLFF
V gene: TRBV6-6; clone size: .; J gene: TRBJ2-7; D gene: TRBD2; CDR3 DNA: TGTGCCAGCCACCGGTCGGCGGGGGGGCCGGGAGGCGAGCAGTACTTC; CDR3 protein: CASHRSAGGPGGEQYF
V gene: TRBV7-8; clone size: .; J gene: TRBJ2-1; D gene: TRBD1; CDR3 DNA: TGTGCCAGCAGCTTAGCTCGGCGACAGGGGGCTTACAATGAGCAGTTCTTC; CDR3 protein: CASSLARRQGAYNEQFF
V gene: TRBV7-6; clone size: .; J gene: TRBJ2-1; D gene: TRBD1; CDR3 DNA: TGTGCCAGCAGCTTAAGAATCGACAGGGGCGTCTACAATGAGCAGTTCTTC; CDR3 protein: CASSLRIDRGVYNEQFF
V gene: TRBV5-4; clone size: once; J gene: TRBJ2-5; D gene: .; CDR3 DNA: TGTGCCAGCAGCGGGGCGCCAGAGACCCAGTACTTC; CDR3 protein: CASSGAPETQYF
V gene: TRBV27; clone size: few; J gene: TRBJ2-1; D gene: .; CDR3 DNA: TGTGCCAGCAGTTTATTCCGGGAGTACAATGAGCAGTTCTTC; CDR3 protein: CASSLFREYNEQFF
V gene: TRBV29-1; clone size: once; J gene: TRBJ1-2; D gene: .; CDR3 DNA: TGCAGCGTTGAAGAGGGGGGTCGTGGCTACACCTTC; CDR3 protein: CSVEEGGRGYTF
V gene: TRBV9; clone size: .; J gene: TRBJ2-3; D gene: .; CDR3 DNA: TGTGCCAGCAGCTTAGGGAGTGAGGTTGCAGATACGCAGTATTTT; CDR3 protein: CASSLGSEVADTQYF
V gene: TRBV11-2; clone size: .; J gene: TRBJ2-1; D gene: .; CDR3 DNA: TGTGCCAGCAGCCTTCAGGGATACGAGCAGTTCTTC; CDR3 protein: CASSLQGYEQFF
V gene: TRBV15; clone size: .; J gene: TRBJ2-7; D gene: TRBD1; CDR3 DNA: TGTGCCACCAGTGACAGGGGCGAGCAGTACTTC; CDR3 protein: CATSDRGEQYF
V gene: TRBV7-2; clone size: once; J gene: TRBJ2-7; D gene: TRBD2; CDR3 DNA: TGTGCCAGCAGCTTAGCGGGTCGGGAGGGCTCCTACGAGCAGTACTTC; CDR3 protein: CASSLAGREGSYEQYF
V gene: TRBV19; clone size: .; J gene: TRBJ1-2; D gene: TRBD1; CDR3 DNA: TGTGCCAGTAGTATTTCTCCGGGACAGGGGATCTATGGCTACACCTTC; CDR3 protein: CASSISPGQGIYGYTF
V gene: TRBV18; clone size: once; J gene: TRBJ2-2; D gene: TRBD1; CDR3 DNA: TGTGCCAGCTCGGACAGGGGCTTAACCGGGGAGCTGTTTTTT; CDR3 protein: CASSDRGLTGELFF
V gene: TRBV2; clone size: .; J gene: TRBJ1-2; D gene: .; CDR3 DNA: TGTGCCAGCAGTGATATTGGTCTAGCCGAGTATGGCTACACCTTC; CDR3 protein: CASSDIGLAEYGYTF
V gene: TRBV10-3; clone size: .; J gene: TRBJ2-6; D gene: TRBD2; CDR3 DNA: TGTGCCATCAGTGACGAAAGAGGAGGACGGGAGGGCTCCAACGTCCTGACTTTC; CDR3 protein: CAISDERGGREGSNVLTF
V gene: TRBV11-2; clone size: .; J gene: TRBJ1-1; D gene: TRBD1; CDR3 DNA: TGTGCCAGCAGCCCGGACAGGGGCCCGAACACTGAAGCTTTCTTT; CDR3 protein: CASSPDRGPNTEAFF
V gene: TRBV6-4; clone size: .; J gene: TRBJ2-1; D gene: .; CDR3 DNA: TGTGCCAGCAGTGACGAGGCGAGCTCCTACAATGAGCAGTTCTTC; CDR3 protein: CASSDEASSYNEQFF
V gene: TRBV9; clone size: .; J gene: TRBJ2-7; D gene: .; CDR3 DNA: TGTGCCAGCAGCGTGGGGGCAGGGATCTCCTACGAGCAGTACTTC; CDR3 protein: CASSVGAGISYEQYF
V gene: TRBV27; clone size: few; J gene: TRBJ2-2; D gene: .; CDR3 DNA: TGTGCCAGCACCTCAGGGAACACCGGGGAGCTGTTTTTT; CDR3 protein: CASTSGNTGELFF
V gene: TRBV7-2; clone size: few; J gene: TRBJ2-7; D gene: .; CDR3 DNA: TGTGCCAGCAGCTCCGACAGGTATTACGAGCAGTACTTC; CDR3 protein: CASSSDRYYEQYF
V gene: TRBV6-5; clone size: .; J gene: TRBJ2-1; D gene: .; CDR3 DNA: TGTGCCAGCAGTTACCACAGGGACCGGACCAATGAGCAGTTCTTC; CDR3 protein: CASSYHRDRTNEQFF
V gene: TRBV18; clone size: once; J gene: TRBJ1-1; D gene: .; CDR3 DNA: TGTGCCAGCTCACCTCAAAGGGGTAACACTGAAGCTTTCTTT; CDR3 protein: CASSPQRGNTEAFF
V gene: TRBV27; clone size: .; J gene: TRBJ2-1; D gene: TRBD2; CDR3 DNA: TGTGCCAGCAGTTTAGTAGATTGGCGGGAGGGGAACTACAATGAGCAGTTCTTC; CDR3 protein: CASSLVDWREGNYNEQFF
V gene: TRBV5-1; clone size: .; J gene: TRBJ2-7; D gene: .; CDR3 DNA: TGCGCCAGCAGTTTGGAAGGGGCAGGGAAGGAGTACTTC; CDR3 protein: CASSLEGAGKEYF
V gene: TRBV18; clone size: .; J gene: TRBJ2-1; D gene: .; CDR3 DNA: TGTGCCAGCTCACCTCTAGCGAGATCTTACAATGAGCAGTTCTTC; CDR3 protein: CASSPLARSYNEQFF
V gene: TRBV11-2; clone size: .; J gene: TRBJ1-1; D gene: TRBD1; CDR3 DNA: TGTGCCAGCAGCACCAGGGGGAGGAGCACTGAAGCTTTCTTT; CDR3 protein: CASSTRGRSTEAFF
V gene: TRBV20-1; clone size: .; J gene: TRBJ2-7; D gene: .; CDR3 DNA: TGCAGTGCTACCCCTCTCTACGAGCAGTACTTC; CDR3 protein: CSATPLYEQYF
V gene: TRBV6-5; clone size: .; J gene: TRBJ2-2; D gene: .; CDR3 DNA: TGTGCCAGCAGTTACGATTCGGGCACCGGGGAGCTGTTTTTT; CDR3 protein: CASSYDSGTGELFF
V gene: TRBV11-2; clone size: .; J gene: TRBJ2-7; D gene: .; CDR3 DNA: TGTGCCAGCAGCCCCAGAGCCCGGACACTCTCCTACGAGCAGTACTTC; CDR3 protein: CASSPRARTLSYEQYF
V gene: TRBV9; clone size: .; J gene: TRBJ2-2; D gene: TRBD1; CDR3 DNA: TGTGCCAGCAGCACCAGGACAGGGGCAGGCGGGGAGCTGTTTTTT; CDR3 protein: CASSTRTGAGGELFF
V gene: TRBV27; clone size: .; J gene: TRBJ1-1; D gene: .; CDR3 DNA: TGTGCCAGCAGGGTTACCGGACAAGTGAACACTGAAGCTTTCTTT; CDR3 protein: CASRVTGQVNTEAFF
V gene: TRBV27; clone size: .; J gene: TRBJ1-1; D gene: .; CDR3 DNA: TGTGCCAGCAGTCGCCAGGGCACTGAAGCTTTCTTT; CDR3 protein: CASSRQGTEAFF
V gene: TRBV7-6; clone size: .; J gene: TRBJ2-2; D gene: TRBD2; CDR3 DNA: TGTGCCAGCAGCCCCTTGGGGACTAGCGCCTACACCGGGGAGCTGTTTTTT; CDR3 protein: CASSPLGTSAYTGELFF
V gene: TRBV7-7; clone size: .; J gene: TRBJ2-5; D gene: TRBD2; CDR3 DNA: TGTGCCAGCAGCGGGGCGGGAGGGGGACAAGAGACCCAGTACTTC; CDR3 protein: CASSGAGGGQETQYF
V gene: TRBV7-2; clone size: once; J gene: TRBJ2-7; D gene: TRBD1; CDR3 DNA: TGTGCCAGCAGCTTATCGGGACAGGCCTACGAGCAGTACTTC; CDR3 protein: CASSLSGQAYEQYF
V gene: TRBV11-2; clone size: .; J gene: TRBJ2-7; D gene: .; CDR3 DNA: TGTGCCAGCAGCTTAATCGGGAGCTCCTACGAGCAGTACTTC; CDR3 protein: CASSLIGSSYEQYF
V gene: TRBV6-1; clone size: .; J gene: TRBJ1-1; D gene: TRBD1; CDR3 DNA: TGTGCCAGCCGGGACAGGGGGCGATTGAACACTGAAGCTTTCTTT; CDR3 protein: CASRDRGRLNTEAFF
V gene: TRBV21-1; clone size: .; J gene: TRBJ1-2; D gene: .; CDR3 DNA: TGTGCCAGCAGCAAAGGGCCACGGCGGCTGAACTATGGCTACACCTTC; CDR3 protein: CASSKGPRRLNYGYTF
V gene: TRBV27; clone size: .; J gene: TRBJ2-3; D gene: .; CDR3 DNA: TGTGCCAGCAGCAACCTCCTCAGGGGCACAGATACGCAGTATTTT; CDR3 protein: CASSNLLRGTDTQYF
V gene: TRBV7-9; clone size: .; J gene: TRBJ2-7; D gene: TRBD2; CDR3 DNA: TGTGCCAGCAGCTTCGGGATTAGCGGGGATCACGAGCAGTACTTC; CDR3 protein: CASSFGISGDHEQYF
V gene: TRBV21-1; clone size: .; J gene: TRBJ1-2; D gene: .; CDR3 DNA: TGTGCCAGCAGCAAAGGTGGAGGGACAGCCTCATACTATAACTATGGCTACACCTTC; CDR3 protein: CASSKGGGTASYYNYGYTF
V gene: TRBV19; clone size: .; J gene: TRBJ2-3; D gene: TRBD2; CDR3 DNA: TGTGCCAGTAGTAGCGGACTAGCGGGAGATACGCAGTATTTT; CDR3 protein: CASSSGLAGDTQYF
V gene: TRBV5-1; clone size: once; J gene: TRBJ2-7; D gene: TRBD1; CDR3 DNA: TGCGCCAGCAGCTTGGATAACAGGGGAAATTTGGACGAGCAGTACTTC; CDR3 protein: CASSLDNRGNLDEQYF
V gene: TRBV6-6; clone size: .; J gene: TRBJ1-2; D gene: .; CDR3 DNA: TGTGCCAGCAGTTATCGGTCCCGGGGCTACACCTTC; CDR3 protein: CASSYRSRGYTF
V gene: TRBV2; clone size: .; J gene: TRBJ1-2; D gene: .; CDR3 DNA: TGTGCCAGCAGCTCCCCCGGACTGCAAGAGGACTATGGCTACACCTTC; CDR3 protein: CASSSPGLQEDYGYTF
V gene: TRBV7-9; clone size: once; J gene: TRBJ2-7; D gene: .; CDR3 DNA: TGTGCCAGCAGCTTACAGTACGAGCAGTACTTC; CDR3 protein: CASSLQYEQYF
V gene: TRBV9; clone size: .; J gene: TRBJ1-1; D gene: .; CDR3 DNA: TGTGCCAGCAGCGCCAGGGGAAACACTGAAGCTTTCTTT; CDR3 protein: CASSARGNTEAFF
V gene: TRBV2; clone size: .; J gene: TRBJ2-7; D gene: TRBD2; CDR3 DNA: TGTGCCAGCACGGGGACTAGCGGGAACTCCTACGAGCAGTACTTC; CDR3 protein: CASTGTSGNSYEQYF
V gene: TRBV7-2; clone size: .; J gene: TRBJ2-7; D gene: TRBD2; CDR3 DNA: TGTGCCAGCACCGCTGGGACTAGCGGGCCTTACGAGCAGTACTTC; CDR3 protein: CASTAGTSGPYEQYF